The rows below give T cell receptor beta chains drawn from one sample of a study of CD8+CD57+ T cells in acquired aplastic anemia. TCRdb independently ran MiXCR on the reads; one entry per CDR3 protein. This sample yields over 250,000 distinct CDR3 sequences, of which approximately 58% are seen a single time; approximately 1.3% belongs to the top ten. The sequenced sample was sorted CD4+, CD8+, or CD8+CD57+ T cells (not recorded which) from PBMCs. The receptor source for this set is a human donor with aplastic anemia. The CDR3 runs from the conserved cysteine through the conserved F or W. A D gene is named only where the DNA matches it firmly. Size values are once, few and many counts, or a class for expanded clones, and some rows have none.

v_gene	len	j_gene	d_gene	abundance	CDR3aa	CDR3nt
TRBV6-5	16	TRBJ1-1	.	.	CASSYGGRPMNTEAFF	TGTGCCAGCAGTTACGGGGGACGGCCAATGAACACTGAAGCTTTCTTT
TRBV3-1	12	TRBJ2-7	.	many	CASSARRGEQYF	TGTGCCAGCAGCGCTCGAAGGGGCGAGCAGTACTTC
TRBV29-1	11	TRBJ1-1	TRBD1	.	CSVVRGLEAFF	TGCAGCGTTGTCAGGGGGCTTGAAGCTTTCTTT
TRBV7-3	15	TRBJ2-3	.	.	CASSLMVGTGDTQYF	TGTGCCAGCAGCTTAATGGTAGGGACTGGAGATACGCAGTATTTT
TRBV6-5	9	TRBJ1-6	.	.	CASRGPLHF	TGTGCCAGCAGAGGCCCCCTCCACTTT
TRBV7-3	16	TRBJ2-5	TRBD1	many	CASSRRGQGLGETQYF	TGTGCCAGCAGTCGGAGGGGACAGGGGTTAGGGGAGACCCAGTACTTC
TRBV25-1	13	TRBJ2-3	.	.	CASSHPTEDTQYF	TGTGCCAGCAGTCATCCGACAGAAGATACGCAGTATTTT
TRBV6-6	14	TRBJ2-7	.	many	CASSYPGSGYEQYF	TGTGCCAGCAGTTACCCAGGGAGCGGGTACGAGCAGTACTTC
TRBV29-1	14	TRBJ1-2	.	.	CSVEEDEGIYGYTF	TGCAGCGTTGAAGAGGATGAGGGCATCTATGGCTACACCTTC
TRBV11-2	12	TRBJ2-7	.	.	CASSLQPYEQYF	TGTGCCAGCAGCTTACAGCCCTACGAGCAGTACTTC
TRBV2	17	TRBJ2-3	.	many	CASSEFGGALSTDTQYF	TGTGCCAGCAGTGAATTTGGGGGGGCGCTCAGCACAGATACGCAGTATTTT
TRBV2	15	TRBJ2-3	TRBD2	.	CASITSGVSTDTQYF	TGTGCCAGCATAACTAGCGGGGTCAGCACAGATACGCAGTATTTT
TRBV12-3/TRBV12-4	19	TRBJ1-6	.	.	CASSPRGLAGAPLNSPLHF	TGTGCCAGCAGTCCCCGGGGACTAGCGGGGGCTCCTCTGAATTCACCCCTCCACTTT
TRBV6-5	13	TRBJ1-2	.	many	CASSYALKSGYTF	TGTGCCAGCAGTTACGCCCTTAAATCCGGCTACACCTTC
TRBV27	16	TRBJ1-5	TRBD1	.	CASRGGTVNNHQPQHF	TGTGCCAGCAGGGGGGGGACAGTCAACAATCATCAGCCCCAGCATTTT
TRBV27	12	TRBJ2-2	.	few	CASGQGTGELFF	TGTGCCAGCGGCCAGGGCACCGGGGAGCTGTTTTTT
TRBV29-1	13	TRBJ2-7	.	.	CSVRGATSYEQYF	TGCAGCGTTCGTGGAGCGACCTCCTACGAGCAGTACTTC
TRBV10-2	14	TRBJ2-1	TRBD1	.	CASIPGQGPNEQFF	TGCGCCAGCATTCCGGGACAGGGACCCAATGAGCAGTTCTTC
TRBV7-2	16	TRBJ2-3	.	.	CASSSLGQRGSDTQYF	TGTGCCAGCAGCTCACTCGGACAGAGAGGATCAGATACGCAGTATTTT
TRBV10-2	14	TRBJ2-1	.	many	CASSERRKNNEQFF	TGCGCCAGCAGTGAGCGTAGGAAGAACAATGAGCAGTTCTTC
TRBV7-8	15	TRBJ1-3	.	many	CASSLEAGSGNTIYF	TGTGCCAGCAGCTTAGAGGCGGGCTCTGGAAACACCATATATTTT
TRBV12-3/TRBV12-4	13	TRBJ2-7	.	many	CASRRTSSYEQYF	TGTGCCAGCAGACGGACGAGCTCCTACGAGCAGTACTTC
TRBV20-1	15	TRBJ2-1	TRBD1	.	CSARYRGQPYNEQFF	TGCAGTGCTAGATACAGGGGGCAGCCCTACAATGAGCAGTTCTTC
TRBV7-9	15	TRBJ1-5	.	.	CASSSRSGPTDTQHF	TGTGCCAGCAGCTCTAGAAGCGGGCCCACAGATACGCAGCATTTT
TRBV5-6	15	TRBJ2-7	.	few	CASSLEAGGGYEQYF	TGTGCCAGCAGCTTGGAGGCAGGGGGAGGCTACGAGCAGTACTTC
TRBV5-1	17	TRBJ1-1	.	many	CASSMGWGARMNTEAFF	TGCGCCAGCAGCATGGGGTGGGGGGCTAGGATGAACACTGAAGCTTTCTTT
TRBV7-2	15	TRBJ2-1	.	.	CASSYTVTGINEQFF	TGTGCCAGCAGCTATACGGTTACAGGGATCAATGAGCAGTTCTTC
TRBV24-1	13	TRBJ2-7	.	.	CATSDQSSYEQYF	TGTGCCACCAGTGACCAGAGCTCCTACGAGCAGTACTTC
TRBV9	15	TRBJ2-7	TRBD2	many	CASSPRSSGSHEQYF	TGTGCCAGCAGCCCCCGGAGTAGCGGGAGCCACGAGCAGTACTTC
TRBV29-1	9	TRBJ1-2	.	few	CSVGDGPTF	TGCAGCGTTGGGGACGGGCCGACCTTC
TRBV7-2	13	TRBJ1-5	.	.	CASSLETSASQHF	TGTGCCAGCAGCTTAGAAACGAGCGCGTCCCAGCATTTT
TRBV6-5	14	TRBJ1-1	.	many	CASSSPTLVTEAFF	TGTGCCAGCAGCTCCCCTACCCTGGTCACTGAAGCTTTCTTT
TRBV5-1	15	TRBJ1-6	.	many	CASSEVIRGDSPLHF	TGCGCCAGCAGCGAAGTAATAAGGGGAGACTCACCCCTCCACTTT
TRBV9	14	TRBJ2-5	.	.	CASSASGGQGTQYF	TGTGCCAGCAGCGCTAGCGGGGGACAGGGGACCCAGTACTTC
TRBV7-9	17	TRBJ2-2	TRBD1	many	CASSLVSFRGYTGELFF	TGTGCCAGCAGCCTGGTTTCTTTCAGGGGGTACACCGGGGAGCTGTTTTTT
TRBV25-1	18	TRBJ2-1	.	.	CAWSVRGSSVSSYNEQFF	TGTGCCTGGAGTGTACGGGGGTCTAGCGTGAGCTCCTACAATGAGCAGTTCTTC
TRBV4-1	14	TRBJ1-1	TRBD1	.	CASSQDRGSTEAFF	TGTGCCAGCAGCCAGGACAGGGGGTCAACTGAAGCTTTCTTT
TRBV2	19	TRBJ2-1	.	.	CASSTKRDSRMGLVNEQFF	TGTGCCAGCAGTACAAAGCGGGACAGCCGGATGGGTTTGGTCAATGAGCAGTTCTTC
TRBV29-1	13	TRBJ2-2	.	.	CSVQGSGTGELFF	TGCAGCGTTCAGGGTTCGGGCACCGGGGAGCTGTTTTTT
TRBV25-1	17	TRBJ2-3	TRBD1	.	CASSESGQGAGTDTQYF	TGTGCCAGCAGTGAGTCGGGACAGGGGGCCGGGACAGATACGCAGTATTTT
TRBV9	15	TRBJ1-5	TRBD1	.	CASSVARDRAQPQHF	TGTGCCAGCAGCGTAGCTAGGGACAGGGCTCAGCCCCAGCATTTT
TRBV2	15	TRBJ2-5	TRBD2	.	CASSPLAGEGETQYF	TGTGCCAGCAGTCCGCTAGCGGGGGAAGGAGAGACCCAGTACTTC
TRBV3-1	15	TRBJ1-5	TRBD1	many	CASSPPDRAGQPQHF	TGTGCCAGCAGCCCGCCGGACAGGGCTGGGCAGCCCCAGCATTTT